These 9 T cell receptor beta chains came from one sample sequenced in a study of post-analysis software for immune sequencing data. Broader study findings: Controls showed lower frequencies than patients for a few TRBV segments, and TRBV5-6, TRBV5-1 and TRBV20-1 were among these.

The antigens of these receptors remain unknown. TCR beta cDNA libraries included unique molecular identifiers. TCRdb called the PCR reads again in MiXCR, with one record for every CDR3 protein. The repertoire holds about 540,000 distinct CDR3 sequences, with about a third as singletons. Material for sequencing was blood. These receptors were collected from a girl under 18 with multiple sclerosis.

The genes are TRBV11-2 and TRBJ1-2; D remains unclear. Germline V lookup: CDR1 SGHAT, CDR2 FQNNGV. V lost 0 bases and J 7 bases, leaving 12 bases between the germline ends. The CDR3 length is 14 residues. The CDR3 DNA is TGTGCCAGCAGCTTAGACGGTGAGGGTCGTGGCTACACCTTC. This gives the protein CASSLDGEGRGYTF.

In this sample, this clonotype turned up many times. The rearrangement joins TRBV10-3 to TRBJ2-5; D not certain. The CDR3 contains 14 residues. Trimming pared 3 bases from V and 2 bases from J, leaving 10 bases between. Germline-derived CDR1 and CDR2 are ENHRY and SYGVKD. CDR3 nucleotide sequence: TGTGCCATCAGTGATAGGCTGGAACAAGAGACCCAGTACTTC. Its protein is CAISDRLEQETQYF.

CDR3 DNA: TGTGCCAGACTTTCGCGGCAGGGAAATATCTATGGCTACACCTTC. It encodes CARLSRQGNIYGYTF. This chain links TRBV2 with TRBJ1-2; D is perhaps TRBD1 (5 bases). The CDR3 runs 15 residues. Trimming shortened V by 9 bases and J by 4 bases, and 21 bases separated the two germline ends. Germline V gives CDR1 SNHLY, CDR2 FYNNEI.

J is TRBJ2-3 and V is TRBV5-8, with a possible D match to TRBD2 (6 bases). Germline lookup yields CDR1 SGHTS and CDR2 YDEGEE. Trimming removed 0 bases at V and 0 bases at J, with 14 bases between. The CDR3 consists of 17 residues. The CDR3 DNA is TGTGCCAGCAGCTTGGCGGTAGCGGAGATTAGCACAGATACGCAGTATTTT. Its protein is CASSLAVAEISTDTQYF.

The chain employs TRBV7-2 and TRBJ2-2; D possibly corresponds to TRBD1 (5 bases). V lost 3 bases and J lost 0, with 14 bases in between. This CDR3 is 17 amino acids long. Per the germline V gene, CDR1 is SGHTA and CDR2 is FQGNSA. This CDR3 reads CASSLDGAYANTGELFF. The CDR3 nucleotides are TGTGCCAGCAGCTTGGATGGGGCCTACGCGAACACCGGGGAGCTGTTTTTT.

The CDR3 protein is CASSPGTSGGIPYEQYF. In DNA form, the CDR3 reads TGTGCCAGCAGTCCCGGGACTAGCGGGGGAATTCCCTACGAGCAGTACTTC. This chain joins TRBV9 and TRBJ2-7; 14 nucleotides match TRBD2. The V and J ends lost 5 bases and 2 bases, in that order; junction bases with no gene match: 9. The length of the CDR3 is 17 residues. Germline CDR1 reads SGDLS; CDR2 reads YYNGEE.

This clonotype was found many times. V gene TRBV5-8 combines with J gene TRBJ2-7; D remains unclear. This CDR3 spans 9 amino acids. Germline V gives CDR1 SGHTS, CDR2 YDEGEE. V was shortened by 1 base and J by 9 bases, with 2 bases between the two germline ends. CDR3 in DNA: TGTGCCAGCAGCTTGTCGCAGTACTTC. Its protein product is CASSLSQYF. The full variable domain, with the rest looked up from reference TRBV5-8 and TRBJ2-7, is EAGVTQSPTHLIKTRGQQATLRCSPISGHTSVYWYQQALGLGLQFLLWYDEGEERNRGNFPPRFSGRQFPNYSSELNVNALELEDSALYLCASSLSQYFGPGTRLTVT.

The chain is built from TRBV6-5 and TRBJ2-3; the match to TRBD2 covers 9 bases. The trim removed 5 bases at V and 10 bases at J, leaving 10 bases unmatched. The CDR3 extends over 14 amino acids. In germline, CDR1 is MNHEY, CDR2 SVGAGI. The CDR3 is CASSTGLAVDAQYF. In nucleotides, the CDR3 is TGTGCCAGCAGTACGGGACTAGCAGTGGATGCGCAGTATTTT.

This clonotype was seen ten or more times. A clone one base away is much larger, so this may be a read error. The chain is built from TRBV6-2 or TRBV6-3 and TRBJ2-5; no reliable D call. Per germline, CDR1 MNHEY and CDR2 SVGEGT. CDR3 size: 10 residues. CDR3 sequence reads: CASSQGTQYF. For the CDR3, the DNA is TGTGCCAGCAGCCAAGGGACCCAGTACTTC.